The text below deals with one TCR beta chain. Its antigen is as yet unknown. These data are taken from a study of CXCR3-negative and CXCR3-positive naive CD8 T cells. Notes on the study in general: Most assays used freshly isolated PBMCs, as cryopreservation partially reduced CXCR3. Memory cells showed distinct TRBV-TRBJ patterns, while the two naive subsets matched. Naive CXCR3-positive cells had TRB CDR3s more hydrophobic than those of CXCR3-negative naive cells. Diversity proved comparably high across both naive subsets and much lower in memory CD8+ cells.

The CDR3 has 16 amino acids. Germline V CDR1 and CDR2: SGHRS, YFSETQ. Naive CD8+ T cells had a CD45RO-CCR7+CD27+CD95- phenotype. Through 5' RACE with UMI labels, the TRB cDNA libraries were prepared. One entry per CDR3 protein, without DNA, is what TCRdb gives after re-calling the 5' RACE reads. The ten top clones account for around 0.54%, within a sample of 100,000 to 150,000 distinct CDR3 sequences. The sequence came from a human donor in good health. Some clones in this sample may be carry-over from other donors' samples. The chain couples TRBV5-1 to TRBJ2-3. Material for sequencing was naive CXCR3+ CD8+ T cells from blood. Subset: CD45RO-CCR7+CD27+CD95- naive CD8+ T cells expressing CXCR3 (TNR3+). The CDR3 here is CASSLALSSGTDTQYF.